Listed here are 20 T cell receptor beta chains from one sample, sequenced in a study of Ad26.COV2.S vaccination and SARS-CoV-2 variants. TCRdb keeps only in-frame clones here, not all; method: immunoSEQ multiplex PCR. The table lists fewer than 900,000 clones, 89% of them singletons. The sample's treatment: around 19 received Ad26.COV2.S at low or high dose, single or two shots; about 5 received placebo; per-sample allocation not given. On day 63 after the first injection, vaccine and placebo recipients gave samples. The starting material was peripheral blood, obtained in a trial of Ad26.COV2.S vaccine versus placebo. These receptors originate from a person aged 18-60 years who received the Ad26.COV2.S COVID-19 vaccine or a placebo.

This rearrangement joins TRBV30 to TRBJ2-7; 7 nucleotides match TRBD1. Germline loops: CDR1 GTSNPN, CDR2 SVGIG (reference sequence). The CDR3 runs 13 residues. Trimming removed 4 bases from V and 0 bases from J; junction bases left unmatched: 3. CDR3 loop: CAWTGTVSYEQYF. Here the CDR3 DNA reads TGTGCCTGGACCGGGACAGTCTCCTACGAGCAGTACTTC.

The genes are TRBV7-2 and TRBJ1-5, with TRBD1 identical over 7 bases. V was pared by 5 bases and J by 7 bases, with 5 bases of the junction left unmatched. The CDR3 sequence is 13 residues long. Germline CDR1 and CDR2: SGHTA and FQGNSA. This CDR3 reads CASSEDRSQPQHF. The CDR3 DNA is TGTGCCAGCAGCGAGGACAGGTCGCAGCCCCAGCATTTT.

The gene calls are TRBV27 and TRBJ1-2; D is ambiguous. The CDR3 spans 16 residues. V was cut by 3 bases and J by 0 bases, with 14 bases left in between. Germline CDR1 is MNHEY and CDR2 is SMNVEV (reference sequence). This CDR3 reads CASSFSRTQTNYGYTF. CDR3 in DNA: TGTGCCAGCAGTTTTTCCCGGACGCAAACTAACTATGGCTACACCTTC.

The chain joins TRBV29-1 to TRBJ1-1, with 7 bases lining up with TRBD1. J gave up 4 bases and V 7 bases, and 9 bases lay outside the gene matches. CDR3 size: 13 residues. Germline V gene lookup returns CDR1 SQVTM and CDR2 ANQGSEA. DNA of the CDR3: TGCAGCGGGTCGAACAGGGGAGCCACTGAAGCTTTCTTT. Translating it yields CSGSNRGATEAFF.

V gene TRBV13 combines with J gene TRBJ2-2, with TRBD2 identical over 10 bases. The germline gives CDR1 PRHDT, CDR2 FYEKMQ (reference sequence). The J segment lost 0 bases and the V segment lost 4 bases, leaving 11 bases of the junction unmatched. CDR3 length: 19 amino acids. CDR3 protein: CASSSTSGEAPSNTGELFF. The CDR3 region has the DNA TGTGCCAGCAGCTCCACTAGCGGGGAGGCCCCTTCGAACACCGGGGAGCTGTTTTTT. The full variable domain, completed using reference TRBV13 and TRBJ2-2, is AAGVIQSPRHLIKEKRETATLKCYPIPRHDTVYWYQQGPGQDPQFLISFYEKMQSDKGSIPDRFSAQQFSDYHSELNMSSLELGDSALYFCASSSTSGEAPSNTGELFFGEGSRLTVL.

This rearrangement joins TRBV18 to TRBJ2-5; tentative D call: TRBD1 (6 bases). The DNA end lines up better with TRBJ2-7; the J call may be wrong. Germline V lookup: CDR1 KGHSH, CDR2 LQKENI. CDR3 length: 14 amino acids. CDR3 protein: CASSPRQGTYEQYF. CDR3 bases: TGTGCCAGCTCACCTCGTCAGGGGACCTACGAGCAGTACTTC.

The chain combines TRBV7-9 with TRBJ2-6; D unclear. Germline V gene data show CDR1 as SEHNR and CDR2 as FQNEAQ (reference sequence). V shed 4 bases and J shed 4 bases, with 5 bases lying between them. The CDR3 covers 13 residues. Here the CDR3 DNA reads TGTGCCAGCAGCTCGGTGGGGGCCAACGTCCTGACTTTC. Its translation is CASSSVGANVLTF.

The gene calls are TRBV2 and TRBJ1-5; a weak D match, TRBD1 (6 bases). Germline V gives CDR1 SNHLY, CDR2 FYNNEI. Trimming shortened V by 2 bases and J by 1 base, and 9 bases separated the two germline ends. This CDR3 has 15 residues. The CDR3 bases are TGTGCCAGCAGTGAACAGGGGACAAGCAATCAGCCCCAGCATTTT. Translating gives CASSEQGTSNQPQHF.

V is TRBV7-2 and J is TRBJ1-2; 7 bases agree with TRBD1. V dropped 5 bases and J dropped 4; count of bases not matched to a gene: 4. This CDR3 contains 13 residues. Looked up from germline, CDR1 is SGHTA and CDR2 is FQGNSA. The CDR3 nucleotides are TGTGCCAGCAGCCCGGGACAGACCTATGGCTACACCTTC. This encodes CASSPGQTYGYTF.

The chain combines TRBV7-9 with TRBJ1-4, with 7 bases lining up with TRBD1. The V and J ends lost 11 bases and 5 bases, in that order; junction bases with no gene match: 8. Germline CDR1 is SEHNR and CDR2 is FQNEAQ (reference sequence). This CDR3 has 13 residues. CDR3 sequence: CASRSGGNEKLFF. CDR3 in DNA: TGTGCCTCGAGGTCAGGGGGGAATGAAAAACTGTTTTTT.

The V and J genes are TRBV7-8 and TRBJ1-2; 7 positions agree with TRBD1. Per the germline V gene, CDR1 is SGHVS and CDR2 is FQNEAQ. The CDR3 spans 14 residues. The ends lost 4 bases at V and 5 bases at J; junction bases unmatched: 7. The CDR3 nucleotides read TGTGCCAGCAGCTCCAGACAGGGAGGATATGGCTACACCTTC. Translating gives CASSSRQGGYGYTF.

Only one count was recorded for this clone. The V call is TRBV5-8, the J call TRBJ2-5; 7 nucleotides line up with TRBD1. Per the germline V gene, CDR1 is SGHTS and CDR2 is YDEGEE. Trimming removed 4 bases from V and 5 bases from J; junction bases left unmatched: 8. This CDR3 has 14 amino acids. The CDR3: CASSDREGSETQYF. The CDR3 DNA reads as TGTGCCAGCAGCGACAGGGAAGGGAGCGAGACCCAGTACTTC.

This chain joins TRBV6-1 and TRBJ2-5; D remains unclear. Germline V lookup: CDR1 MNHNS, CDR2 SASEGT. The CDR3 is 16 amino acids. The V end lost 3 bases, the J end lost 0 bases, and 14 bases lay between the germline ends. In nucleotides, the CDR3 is TGTGCCAGCAGTGACAGCCAACGGGTGTACCAAGAGACCCAGTACTTC. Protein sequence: CASSDSQRVYQETQYF.

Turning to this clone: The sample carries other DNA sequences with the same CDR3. The CDR3 nucleotides are TGTGCCAGCAGTCAGGGGACCTACGAGCAGTACTTC. It is translated as CASSQGTYEQYF. This sequence joins TRBV3-1 (or the pseudogene TRBV3-2) and TRBJ2-7; possible D gene TRBD1, 6 bases. The V and J ends lost 6 bases and 2 bases respectively, with 8 bases between them. The CDR3 covers 12 residues. The germline gives CDR1 LGHDT, CDR2 YNNKEL (reference sequence).

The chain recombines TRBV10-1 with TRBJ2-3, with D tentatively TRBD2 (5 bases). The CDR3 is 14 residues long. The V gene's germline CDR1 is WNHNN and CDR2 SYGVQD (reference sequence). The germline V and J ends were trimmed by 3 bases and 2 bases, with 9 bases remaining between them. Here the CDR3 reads CASSEGSPTDTQYF. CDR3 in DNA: TGCGCCAGCAGTGAAGGGAGCCCCACAGATACGCAGTATTTT.

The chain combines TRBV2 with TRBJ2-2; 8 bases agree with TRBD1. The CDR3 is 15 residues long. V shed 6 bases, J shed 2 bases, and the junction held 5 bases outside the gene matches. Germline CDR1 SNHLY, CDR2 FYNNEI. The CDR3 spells CASSRTGSNTGELFF. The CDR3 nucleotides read TGTGCCAGCAGCCGGACAGGGAGTAACACCGGGGAGCTGTTTTTT. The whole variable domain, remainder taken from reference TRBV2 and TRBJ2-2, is EPEVTQTPSHQVTQMGQEVILRCVPISNHLYFYWYRQILGQKVEFLVSFYNNEISEKSEIFDDQFSVERPDGSNFTLKIRSTKLEDSAMYFCASSRTGSNTGELFFGEGSRLTVL.

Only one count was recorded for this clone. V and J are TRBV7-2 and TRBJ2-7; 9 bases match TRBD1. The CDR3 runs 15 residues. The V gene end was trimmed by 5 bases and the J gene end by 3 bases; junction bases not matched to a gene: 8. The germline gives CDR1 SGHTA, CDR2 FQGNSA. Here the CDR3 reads CASSAQQGAIYEQYF. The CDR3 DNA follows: TGTGCCAGCAGCGCCCAACAGGGGGCTATCTACGAGCAGTACTTC.

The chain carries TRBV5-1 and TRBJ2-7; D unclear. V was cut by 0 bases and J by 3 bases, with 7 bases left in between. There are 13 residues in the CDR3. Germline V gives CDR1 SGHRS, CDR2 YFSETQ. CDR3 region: CASSLGPYYEQYF. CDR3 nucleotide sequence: TGCGCCAGCAGCTTGGGCCCGTACTACGAGCAGTACTTC.

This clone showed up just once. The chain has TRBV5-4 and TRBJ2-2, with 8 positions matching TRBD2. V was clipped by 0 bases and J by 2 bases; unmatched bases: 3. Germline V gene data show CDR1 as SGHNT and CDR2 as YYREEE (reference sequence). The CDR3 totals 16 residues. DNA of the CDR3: TGTGCCAGCAGCTTGGGTACTAGCGGAAACACCGGGGAGCTGTTTTTT. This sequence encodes CASSLGTSGNTGELFF.

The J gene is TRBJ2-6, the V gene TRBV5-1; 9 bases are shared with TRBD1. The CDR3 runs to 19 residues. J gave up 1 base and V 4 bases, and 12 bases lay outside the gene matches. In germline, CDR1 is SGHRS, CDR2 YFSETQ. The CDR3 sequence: CASSRDSGTGSSGANVLTF. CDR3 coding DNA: TGCGCCAGCAGCAGAGACTCCGGGACAGGGAGTTCTGGGGCCAACGTCCTGACTTTC.